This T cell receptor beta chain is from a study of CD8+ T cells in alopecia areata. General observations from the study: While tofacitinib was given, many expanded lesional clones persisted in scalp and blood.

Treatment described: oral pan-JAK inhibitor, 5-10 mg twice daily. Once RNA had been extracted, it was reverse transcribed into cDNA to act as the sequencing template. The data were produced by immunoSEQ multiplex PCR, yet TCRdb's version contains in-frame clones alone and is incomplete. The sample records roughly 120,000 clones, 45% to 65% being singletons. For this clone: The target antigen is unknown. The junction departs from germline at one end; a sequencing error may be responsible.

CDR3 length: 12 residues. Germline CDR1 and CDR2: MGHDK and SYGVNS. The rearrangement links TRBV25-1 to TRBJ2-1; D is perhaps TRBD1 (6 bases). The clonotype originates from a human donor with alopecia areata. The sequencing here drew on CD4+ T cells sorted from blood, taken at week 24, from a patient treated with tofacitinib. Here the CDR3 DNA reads TGTGCCAGCAGTGCCATGGTACAGGGTAAGGTCTTC. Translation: CASSAMVQGKVF.